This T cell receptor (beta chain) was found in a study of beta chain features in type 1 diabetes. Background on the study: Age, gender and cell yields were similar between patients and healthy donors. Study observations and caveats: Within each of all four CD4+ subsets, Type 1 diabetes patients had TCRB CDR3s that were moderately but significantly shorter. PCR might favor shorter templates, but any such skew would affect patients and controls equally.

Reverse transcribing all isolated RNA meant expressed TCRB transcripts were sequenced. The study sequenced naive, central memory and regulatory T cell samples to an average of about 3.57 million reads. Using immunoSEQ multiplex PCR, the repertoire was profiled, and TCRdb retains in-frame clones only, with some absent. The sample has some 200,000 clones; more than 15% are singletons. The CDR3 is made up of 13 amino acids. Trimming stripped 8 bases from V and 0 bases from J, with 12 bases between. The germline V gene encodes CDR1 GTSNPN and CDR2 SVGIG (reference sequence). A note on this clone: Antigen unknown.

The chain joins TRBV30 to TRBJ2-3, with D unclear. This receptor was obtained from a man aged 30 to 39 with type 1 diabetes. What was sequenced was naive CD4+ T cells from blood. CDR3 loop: CAGDLRSTDTQYF. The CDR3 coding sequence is TGTGCCGGCGATCTGCGGAGCACAGATACGCAGTATTTT.